This is a list of T cell receptor beta chains from one sample in a study of T cell responses to AZD1222 COVID-19 vaccine. Sequencing used immunoSEQ multiplex PCR; TCRdb keeps in-frame clones, though not all of them. The data show some 190,000 clones, 85% to 95% seen once. The sequencing here drew on peripheral blood, taken on day 0 of AZD1222 vaccination. The receptors here all came from an adult in good health. Both conserved end residues are part of each CDR3. The order of the fields is J gene, clone size, D gene, V gene, CDR3 protein, CDR3 DNA. A D gene is named only where the DNA matches it firmly. Rows give clone size only sometimes, using once, few, many, or a class for an expanded clone.

TRBJ1-1	once	NA	TRBV4-2	CASSQMGTVNTEAFF	TGTGCCAGCAGCCAAATGGGGACGGTGAACACTGAAGCTTTCTTT
TRBJ1-4	NA	TRBD1	TRBV4-2	CASSPGQEDEKLFF	TGTGCCAGCAGCCCCGGACAGGAGGATGAAAAACTGTTTTTT
TRBJ2-5	NA	TRBD2	TRBV15	CATSRDRLAGGNQETQYF	TGTGCCACCAGCAGAGATCGACTAGCGGGGGGAAACCAAGAGACCCAGTACTTC
TRBJ2-1	NA	NA	TRBV15	CATSREGPPEGEQFF	TGTGCCACCAGCAGAGAAGGCCCGCCGGAGGGTGAGCAGTTCTTC
TRBJ1-5	once	TRBD1	TRBV18	CASSSSTGNSHQPQHF	TGTGCCAGCTCATCCTCGACAGGGAATTCCCACCAGCCCCAGCATTTT
TRBJ2-2	NA	TRBD1	TRBV5-5	CASSTSGDRGRWYTGELFF	TGTGCCAGCAGCACGTCAGGCGACAGGGGGCGGTGGTACACCGGGGAGCTGTTTTTT
TRBJ1-6	NA	NA	TRBV7-2	CASSPTGRGTPLHF	TGTGCCAGCAGCCCGACAGGACGAGGGACACCCCTCCACTTT
TRBJ1-1	NA	NA	TRBV7-9	CASSQNGPEAFF	TGTGCCAGCAGCCAAAATGGGCCTGAAGCTTTCTTT
TRBJ1-6	NA	NA	TRBV7-2	CASSLQGNSPLHF	TGTGCCAGCAGCTTACAGGGAAATTCACCCCTCCACTTT
TRBJ2-7	NA	TRBD1	TRBV5-1	CASSPGQGTAYEQYF	TGCGCCAGCAGCCCCGGACAGGGGACCGCCTACGAGCAGTACTTC
TRBJ1-1	NA	NA	TRBV9	CASSARGASNTEAFF	TGTGCCAGCAGCGCGAGGGGCGCCTCGAACACTGAAGCTTTCTTT
TRBJ2-3	NA	TRBD2	TRBV2	CASRVAGGRTDTQYF	TGTGCCAGCAGGGTAGCGGGGGGGCGCACAGATACGCAGTATTTT
TRBJ2-7	NA	NA	TRBV9	CASSGGTDYEQYF	TGTGCCAGCAGCGGCGGGACAGACTACGAGCAGTACTTC
TRBJ1-1	NA	TRBD1	TRBV28	CASSRAQGANEAFF	TGTGCCAGCAGCCGAGCACAGGGGGCTAATGAAGCTTTCTTT
TRBJ1-2	NA	NA	TRBV27	CASSPTRAYGYTF	TGTGCCAGCAGTCCAACCAGGGCCTATGGCTACACCTTC
TRBJ1-3	NA	NA	TRBV19	CASRNRAARGRGRENGNTIYF	TGTGCCAGTAGAAATCGCGCCGCCCGGGGCCGGGGCAGGGAAAATGGAAACACCATATATTTT
TRBJ1-1	NA	TRBD1	TRBV3-1/TRBV3-2	CASSQSRDRGSFF	TGTGCCAGCAGCCAAAGCCGGGACAGGGGTTCTTTCTTT
TRBJ1-5	NA	TRBD1	TRBV28	CASSLATGGLQSTQHF	TGTGCCAGCAGTTTAGCTACAGGGGGGCTGCAATCAACCCAGCATTTT
TRBJ1-2	NA	NA	TRBV4-3	CASSQFLAGEGGYTF	TGCGCCAGCAGCCAATTTCTCGCAGGGGAGGGTGGCTACACCTTC
TRBJ1-4	NA	NA	TRBV5-5	CASSFMGARDEKLFF	TGTGCCAGCAGCTTTATGGGGGCCCGGGATGAAAAACTGTTTTTT
TRBJ1-1	NA	NA	TRBV6-5	CASSPQPGDTEAFF	TGTGCCAGCAGTCCGCAACCCGGGGACACTGAAGCTTTCTTT
TRBJ2-7	NA	TRBD1	TRBV5-1	CASSLAEQGASEQYF	TGCGCCAGCAGCTTGGCCGAACAGGGGGCGAGCGAGCAGTACTTC
TRBJ1-4	NA	TRBD1	TRBV29-1	CSVGTGRVTNEKLFF	TGCAGCGTTGGGACAGGGAGGGTAACTAATGAAAAACTGTTTTTT
TRBJ1-5	NA	TRBD1	TRBV6-1	CASSEFVTGDLQHF	TGTGCCAGCAGTGAATTCGTGACAGGGGACTTGCAGCATTTT
TRBJ2-7	NA	NA	TRBV5-1	CASSLDAGAYEQYF	TGCGCCAGCAGCTTGGATGCAGGGGCCTACGAGCAGTACTTC
TRBJ1-1	NA	TRBD1	TRBV5-8	CASSLITGVNTEAFF	TGTGCCAGCAGCTTAATTACAGGGGTGAACACTGAAGCTTTCTTT
TRBJ2-5	NA	TRBD1	TRBV5-1	CASSLIGQGGETQYF	TGCGCCAGCAGCTTGATCGGACAGGGAGGAGAGACCCAGTACTTC
TRBJ1-6	NA	NA	TRBV15	CATINGTGNSPLHF	TGTGCCACCATCAACGGGACTGGTAATTCACCCCTCCACTTT
TRBJ1-6	NA	NA	TRBV6-1	CASSEGGVDSPLHF	TGTGCCAGCAGTGAAGGAGGGGTCGATTCACCCCTCCACTTT
TRBJ2-7	NA	TRBD2	TRBV5-1	CASSLETSSNYEQYF	TGCGCCAGCAGCTTAGAGACTAGCTCAAACTACGAGCAGTACTTC
TRBJ1-1	NA	TRBD1	TRBV5-4	CASSSRDRGGTEAFF	TGTGCCAGCAGCAGCCGGGACAGGGGGGGTACTGAAGCTTTCTTT
TRBJ1-2	NA	NA	TRBV30	CAWSVLQGYGYTF	TGTGCCTGGAGTGTACTCCAGGGCTATGGCTACACCTTC
TRBJ1-2	NA	TRBD1	TRBV7-2	CASSFLTGKNGYTF	TGTGCCAGCAGCTTCTTGACAGGGAAGAATGGCTACACCTTC
TRBJ1-1	NA	TRBD1	TRBV5-1	CASKTGDFTEAFF	TGCGCCAGCAAGACAGGGGATTTCACTGAAGCTTTCTTT
TRBJ2-7	NA	NA	TRBV6-2/TRBV6-3	CASSHRTEQYF	TGTGCCAGCAGCCACCGGACCGAGCAGTACTTC
TRBJ2-7	NA	TRBD1	TRBV7-2	CASSTGQVGAAEQYF	TGTGCCAGCAGCACCGGACAGGTTGGGGCGGCCGAGCAGTACTTC
TRBJ1-1	NA	NA	TRBV7-8	CASSQGGLGNTEAFF	TGTGCCAGCAGCCAAGGGGGGTTGGGGAACACTGAAGCTTTCTTT
TRBJ1-6	NA	NA	TRBV2	CASRADRSSSPLHF	TGTGCCAGCAGGGCTGACAGGTCCTCATCACCCCTCCACTTT
TRBJ2-3	NA	NA	TRBV9	CASSVLQGTDTQYF	TGTGCCAGCAGCGTATTACAGGGCACAGATACGCAGTATTTT